This TCR beta chain originates from a study of human T cells and chemical hapten exposure. Study results and limitations: Counts of TCRs above 1 in 1000 frequency stayed unchanged with DPC sensitization.

In this sample, this clonotype turned up many times. Its specificity is unknown. Unfractionated whole blood was the source of the extracted total RNA. In the library, unique molecular identifiers were attached to individual cDNA molecules. Using its own MiXCR run on the 5' RACE reads, TCRdb lists one record per CDR3 protein. The table includes some 78,000 distinct CDR3 sequences, approximately 8% detected once. The CDR3 length is 14 residues. Germline V gives CDR1 SEHNR, CDR2 FQNEAQ (reference sequence). The V end was cut by 6 bases, the J end by 1 base, with 12 bases between. The chain has TRBV7-9 and TRBJ2-5, with D tentatively TRBD1 or TRBD2 (5 bases each). This sequence was found in a male donor in good health. CDR3 coding DNA: TGTGCCAGCAGTCGGGACGGTAGCCAAGAGACCCAGTACTTC. Translating it yields CASSRDGSQETQYF.